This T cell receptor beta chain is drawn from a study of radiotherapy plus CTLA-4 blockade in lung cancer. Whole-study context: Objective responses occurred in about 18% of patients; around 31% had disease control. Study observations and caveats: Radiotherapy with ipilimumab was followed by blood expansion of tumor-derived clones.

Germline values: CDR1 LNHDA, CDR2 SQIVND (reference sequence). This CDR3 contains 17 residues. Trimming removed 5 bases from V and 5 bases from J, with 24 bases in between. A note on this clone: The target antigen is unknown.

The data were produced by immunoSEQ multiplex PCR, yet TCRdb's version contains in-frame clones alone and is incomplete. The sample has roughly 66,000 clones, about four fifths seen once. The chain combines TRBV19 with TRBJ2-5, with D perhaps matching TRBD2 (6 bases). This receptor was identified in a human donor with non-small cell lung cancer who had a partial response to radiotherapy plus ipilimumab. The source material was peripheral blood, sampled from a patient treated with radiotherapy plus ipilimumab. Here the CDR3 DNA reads TGTGCCAGTAGTCCTAAAGGAGGGTATTCTAGCTGGGAGACCCAGTACTTC. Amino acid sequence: CASSPKGGYSSWETQYF. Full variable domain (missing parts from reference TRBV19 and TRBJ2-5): DGGITQSPKYLFRKEGQNVTLSCEQNLNHDAMYWYRQDPGQGLRLIYYSQIVNDFQKGDIAEGYSVSREKKESFPLTVTSAQKNPTAFYLCASSPKGGYSSWETQYFGPGTRLLVL.